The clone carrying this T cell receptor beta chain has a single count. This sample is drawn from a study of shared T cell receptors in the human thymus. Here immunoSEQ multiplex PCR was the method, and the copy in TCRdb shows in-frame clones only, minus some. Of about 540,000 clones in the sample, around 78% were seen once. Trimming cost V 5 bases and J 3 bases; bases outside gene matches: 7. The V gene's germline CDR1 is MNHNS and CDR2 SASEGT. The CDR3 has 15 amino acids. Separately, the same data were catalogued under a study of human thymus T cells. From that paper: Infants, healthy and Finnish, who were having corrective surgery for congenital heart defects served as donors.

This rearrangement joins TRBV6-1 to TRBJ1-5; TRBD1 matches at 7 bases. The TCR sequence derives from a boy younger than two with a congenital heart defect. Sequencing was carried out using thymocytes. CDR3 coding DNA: TGTGCCAGCAGTAAGACAGGGCCCTACAATCAGCCCCAGCATTTT. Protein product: CASSKTGPYNQPQHF.